Many counts were recorded for the clone carrying this T cell receptor (beta chain). The sample comes from a study of regulatory T cells in long-lasting Graves disease. Indicated time point: newly diagnosed GD, antithyroid drugs for less than 3 months. Construction of the TCR library relied on RNA isolated from PBMCs. V dropped 3 bases and J dropped 3; count of bases not matched to a gene: 8. The CDR3 consists of 16 residues. CDR1 is SGHAT, CDR2 FQNNGV, per germline. Arm-PCR of CDR3 regions with iRepertoire HTBI primers generated TCR beta libraries. Each CDR3 protein gets one entry after TCRdb re-called the multiplex PCR reads with MiXCR. The table lists a few hundred thousand distinct CDR3 sequences, about a sixth of them singletons. The same specimen was also included in a second study, on T cells in Graves' hyperthyroidism and ophthalmopathy.

The V call is TRBV11-2, the J call TRBJ2-1; TRBD2 matches at 7 bases. Material: peripheral blood mononuclear cells (PBMCs), obtained at new diagnosis, from a patient treated with antithyroid drugs. The TCR was taken from a man aged 40-49 years with Graves disease. CDR3 nucleotides: TGTGCCAGCAGCTTGTCGCGGGGGAGAAACTACAATGAGCAGTTCTTC. Its translation: CASSLSRGRNYNEQFF.